This T cell receptor beta chain was sequenced for a study of blood T cells in healthy people across ages (dated by TCRdb to about 2015). For the study in its entirety: Template switching captured roughly one uniquely barcoded TCR beta cDNA molecule per two T cells in model experiments. Age-related changes in TCR beta repertoire diversity were measured in the study by deep sequencing normalized with unique cDNA molecular identifiers. Donors were grouped into four age groups: young (average about 15 years), middle-aged (39), aged (around 62) and long-lived (less than 85). To avoid experimental bias, donors of different ages were randomly spread across the sequencing lanes. The study analyzed two additional independent replicas of 1 million unique cDNA reads from the same blood draw for two donors, one aged 18 to 30 and one aged 80 or older.

V sheds 6 bases and J sheds 5 bases, leaving 12 bases between their ends. CDR1 and CDR2 are read off the germline V gene as SGDLS and YYNGEE. From its cysteine to its phenylalanine, the CDR3 spans 13 amino acids. Only the CDR3 part of the read is kept: 39 bases, read in frame from the first base. The library relied on 5' RACE. The run used an Illumina HiSeq 2500. A second PCR of roughly 7 to 11 cycles was performed with a sample-barcoded 5' primer and a J-beta primer mix. Each TCR beta cDNA molecule received a unique molecular identifier from a template-switch 5' adaptor carrying 12 random nucleotides. At least 3 million CDR3-containing paired-end reads were obtained from each sample. All of the RNA was converted into first-strand cDNA using the Mint cDNA synthesis kit, with a TRBC-specific oligonucleotide serving as the primer. After uracil-DNA glycosylase treatment, a first 18-cycle PCR used universal primers M1SS and BC2_uni_R on all cDNA. As for how the authors treated the data: Each sample was normalized by randomly selecting 1 million high-quality reads, each carrying a distinct molecular identifier. Reads sharing molecular identifiers were discarded rather than binned into consensus sequences. MiTCR, run with a Q25 quality threshold and the strictest error-elimination algorithm, handled CDR3 identification, clonotype clustering and error correction. A nonparametric unseen species model with Euler transformation was used to estimate lower-bound total TCR beta diversity. TCRdb passed the public sequencing reads through fastp at Q25 and MiXCR, retaining productive beta sequences. Each CDR3 protein appears once, grouped with its most common genes and DNA. The V and J calls reflect TCRdb's pipeline rather than the authors' work. The sample profile shows 600,000 or so distinct CDR3 sequences; roughly 20% of them were found once. Jointly, the top ten make up 3.5% to 4% of the sample.

General study outcomes and caveats: As age increased, observed TCR beta diversity per million T cells dropped in a roughly linear way, and a significant reduction was already evident by age 40. The long-lived group showed more naive CD4+ T cells, fewer expanded clones and increased TCR diversity than the aged group, suggesting age selection. Because the CMV infection status of the donors was unknown, age-related changes in expanded clonotypes may potentially have been confounded. Total diversity estimates from one million sequenced T cells were considered lower bounds and underestimates. Conclusive comparison of naive and antigen-experienced compartments was prevented by the profiling of bulk unsorted PBMCs. The percentage of naive T cells measured by flow cytometry correlated strongly with observed TCR beta diversity.

The 39 donors, aged about 6 to 100 years, were systemically healthy Caucasian individuals from Russia. Each donor gave 8 to 10 milliliters of peripheral blood, drawn into EDTA-treated Vacutainer tubes. Ficoll-Paque density-gradient centrifugation was used to isolate PBMCs, with at least 7 million per sample. Trizol reagent was used to extract total RNA from the PBMCs, yielding at least 5 micrograms per sample. The percentages of naive CD45RAhigh/CD27high T cells were determined by flow cytometry on a PBMC aliquot from every donor. In the case of this clonotype: It lacks a known antigen. Base qualities are not at hand, and no much larger clone is one base apart.

The sample consisted of blood. The chain was built from TRBV9 and TRBJ2-1; the D gene may be TRBD1 or TRBD2, since each aligns over 5 bases. The TCR comes from a man in his 70s in good health. The CDR3 protein is CASNRDANNEQFF. The sequenced DNA: TGTGCCAGCAATCGGGACGCAAACAATGAGCAGTTCTTC.